Presented here are 7 T cell receptor beta chains from one specimen sequenced in a study of early T cells in non-severe SARS-CoV-2 infection (dated by TCRdb to about 2021). The method was 5' RACE. The instrument given in TCRdb is NextSeq 500. TCRdb applied fastp at Q25 and MiXCR to the public reads, then kept only in-frame beta chains. Duplicate CDR3 protein sequences are folded into a single record with the most common DNA and genes. This sample has 98,000 or so distinct CDR3 sequences in its table, and about 12% of those were observed once. The top ten clonotypes cover roughly 2.9% of the sample. Sequenced input: whole blood. The origin of the receptors is an adult who was a healthcare worker with PCR-confirmed SARS-CoV-2 infection or an uninfected control (not recorded which).

This clonotype was counted between two and nine times. The V and J genes are TRBV20-1 and TRBJ2-2; 9 bases match TRBD1. J was trimmed by 2 bases and V by 3 bases; bases with no gene match: 7. This CDR3 has 16 residues. In germline, CDR1 is DFQATT, CDR2 SNEGSKA (reference sequence). The DNA of the CDR3 is TGCAGTGCTAGTCTGGACAGGGGACCCAACACCGGGGAGCTGTTTTTT. Its translation: CSASLDRGPNTGELFF.

Only a few counts were recorded for this clonotype. The rearrangement uses TRBV5-1 and TRBJ2-3; no firm D call. CDR1 is SGHRS, CDR2 YFSETQ, per germline. The germline V and J ends were trimmed by 1 base and 4 bases, with 13 bases remaining between them. There are 15 residues in the CDR3. The CDR3 region has the DNA TGCGCCAGCAGCTTGTTCCCGAGTCCCCCAGATACGCAGTATTTT. It encodes CASSLFPSPPDTQYF.

This clonotype was counted a few times. CDR3 residues: CASSRDTYEQYF. The DNA of the CDR3 is TGTGCCAGCAGCCGCGACACCTACGAGCAGTACTTC. The V and J genes are TRBV5-6 and TRBJ2-7; D is unresolved. Between the trimmed V and J ends, which lost 4 bases and 2 bases, there was a span of 7 bases. This CDR3 spans 12 amino acids. From germline, CDR1 is SGHDT and CDR2 YYEEEE.

V and J are TRBV7-3 and TRBJ2-5; maybe TRBD2 (7 bases). V lost 5 bases and J lost 5, with 18 bases in between. Germline CDR1 is SGHTA and CDR2 is FQGTGA. There are 15 residues in the CDR3. CDR3 sequence: CASSPVGGGRETQYF. The DNA for the CDR3 is TGTGCCAGCAGCCCCGTAGGGGGGGGCAGGGAGACCCAGTACTTC.

The gene calls are TRBV20-1 and TRBJ2-1; D may match TRBD1 or TRBD2 (5 bases each). The CDR3 has 14 amino acids. CDR1 and CDR2 from the germline V gene are DFQATT and SNEGSKA (reference sequence). V dropped 3 bases and J dropped 8 bases, with 17 bases sitting between them. The CDR3 loop reads CSARGQGKRDEQFF. As DNA, the CDR3 is TGCAGTGCTAGGGGGCAGGGAAAGAGGGATGAGCAGTTCTTC.

This chain links TRBV6-1 with TRBJ2-3, with D hard to call. Looked up from germline, CDR1 is MNHNS and CDR2 is SASEGT. Trimming left V 5 bases short and J 8 bases short, with 17 bases between. This CDR3 is built from 14 residues. DNA for the CDR3: TGTGCCAGCAGTCCGGAGAGTTGGGTCGGTACGCAGTATTTT. Protein sequence: CASSPESWVGTQYF.

The sample holds a few counts of this clonotype. The chain couples TRBV6-1 to TRBJ1-1, with TRBD1 as a possible D gene (6 bases). The V end was cut by 7 bases, the J end by 0 bases, with 9 bases between. The CDR3 consists of 13 residues. Germline CDR1 reads MNHNS; CDR2 reads SASEGT. This CDR3 reads CASINRVNTEAFF. Here the CDR3 DNA reads TGTGCCAGCATCAACAGGGTGAACACTGAAGCTTTCTTT.